This T cell receptor beta chain stems from a study of cytomegalovirus exposure and HLA in healthy donors. As for this clone: What it binds is unknown.

Findings and caveats of the study: In a later analysis, an Asian-associated ancestry cluster reportedly showed fewer N-insertions than the 666-donor mean. Most TCR beta V segments were productive about 87% or about 30% of the time in an earlier analysis.

Primers included in the PCR were 60 Vbeta and 13 Jbeta primers. Libraries were prepared by immunoSEQ multiplex PCR; TCRdb keeps only in-frame clonotypes and omits some of them. This table holds around 91,000 clones, approximately 84% found once. CDR3 length: 18 residues. J was trimmed by 2 bases and V by 4 bases; bases with no gene match: 8. Germline lookup yields CDR1 LNHDA and CDR2 SQIVND (reference sequence). The receptor was derived from a young man in good health and CMV-seronegative. This chain connects TRBV19 to TRBJ2-7, with 16 bases matching TRBD2. Sequencing used PBMCs. CDR3 amino acids: CASSRPGLAGGKAYEQYF. For the CDR3, the DNA is TGTGCCAGTAGTAGGCCGGGACTAGCGGGAGGGAAGGCCTACGAGCAGTACTTC. The complete variable domain, with remaining parts taken from reference TRBV19 and TRBJ2-7, reads DGGITQSPKYLFRKEGQNVTLSCEQNLNHDAMYWYRQDPGQGLRLIYYSQIVNDFQKGDIAEGYSVSREKKESFPLTVTSAQKNPTAFYLCASSRPGLAGGKAYEQYFGPGTRLTVT.